The 8 T cell receptor beta chains given below trace back to one sample, sequenced in a study of T-cell memory formation after mild COVID-19. One entry per CDR3 protein results from TCRdb running MiXCR on the 5' RACE reads. The table lists around 340,000 distinct CDR3 sequences, around 21% of them singletons. The sample comprised PBMCs or a T cell subset sorted from them (not recorded which). These TCRs come from an adult woman who had mild COVID-19 (a few samples of this study predate the infection). Cell type and time point are not known.

J is TRBJ2-2 and V is TRBV4-1; a weak D match, TRBD1 (6 bases). The CDR3 covers 14 residues. The germline gives CDR1 MGHRA, CDR2 YSYEKL. V lost 4 bases, J lost 4 bases, and 10 bases lay in between. The CDR3 loop is CASSLSGATGELFF. Written as DNA, the CDR3 is TGCGCCAGCAGCCTTTCAGGGGCCACCGGGGAGCTGTTTTTT.

The J gene is TRBJ2-7, the V gene TRBV2; 9 bases are shared with TRBD1. The J segment lost 3 bases and the V segment lost 8 bases, leaving 8 bases of the junction unmatched. The CDR3 has 14 residues. The germline gives CDR1 SNHLY, CDR2 FYNNEI. The CDR3: CASELGTGSYEQYF. The CDR3 DNA reads as TGTGCCAGCGAGCTGGGGACAGGGAGCTACGAGCAGTACTTC.

This clonotype was found a few times. The genes are TRBV5-1 and TRBJ1-2, with D uncertain. Trimming removed 5 bases at V and 3 bases at J, with 11 bases between. The CDR3 totals 13 residues. Germline V CDR1 and CDR2: SGHRS, YFSETQ. The CDR3 sequence: CASRDQEYYGYTF. DNA of the CDR3: TGCGCCAGCAGGGATCAGGAATACTATGGCTACACCTTC.

The V gene is TRBV5-1, the J gene TRBJ1-2, with 8 bases fitting TRBD1. Germline V gene data show CDR1 as SGHRS and CDR2 as YFSETQ. V shed 0 bases and J 8 bases; nucleotides not matched to a gene: 15. The CDR3 runs to 17 residues. CDR3 sequence reads: CASSLDSGQGSLTGYTF. Here the CDR3 DNA reads TGCGCCAGCAGCTTGGACAGTGGACAGGGATCACTTACGGGCTACACCTTC.

V gene TRBV6-2 or TRBV6-3 combines with J gene TRBJ2-3; D is perhaps TRBD2 (6 bases). The ends were cut back, 5 bases at V and 5 bases at J, with 14 bases in the middle. The length of the CDR3 is 14 residues. CDR1 is MNHEY and CDR2 is SVGEGT in the germline V gene. The CDR3 loop is CASSPSLALDTQYF. CDR3 nucleotide sequence: TGTGCCAGCAGTCCGAGTCTAGCGCTAGATACGCAGTATTTT.

This clonotype was observed a few times. The chain is built from TRBV6-6 and TRBJ1-6; D is unclear. V was pared by 0 bases and J by 7 bases, with 16 bases between. Looked up from germline, CDR1 is MNHNY and CDR2 is SVGAGI (reference sequence). This CDR3 contains 17 residues. The CDR3 loop is CASSYSGRRLLNSPLHF. The CDR3 coding sequence is TGTGCCAGCAGTTACTCCGGACGGAGACTGCTAAATTCACCCCTCCACTTT.

This clonotype appeared a few times. V usage is TRBV5-1 and J usage is TRBJ2-6; D may be TRBD2 (5 bases). V lost 2 bases, J lost 2 bases, and 11 bases lay in between. This CDR3 contains 16 residues. CDR1 and CDR2 from the germline V gene are SGHRS and YFSETQ. CDR3 sequence reads: CASSFEGFAGANVLTF. The CDR3 DNA reads as TGCGCCAGCAGCTTCGAGGGTTTCGCTGGGGCCAACGTCCTGACTTTC.

V gene TRBV20-1 combines with J gene TRBJ1-6; weak D call: TRBD1 (6 bases). Germline CDR1 DFQATT, CDR2 SNEGSKA (reference sequence). The CDR3 is 18 residues long. Trimming shortened V by 0 bases and J by 0 bases, and 15 bases separated the two germline ends. The CDR3 DNA sequence: TGCAGTGCTAGAGATTTCATAGGGGGGAGCTCCTATAATTCACCCCTCCACTTT. This translates into CSARDFIGGSSYNSPLHF.